Sequencing of this T cell receptor beta chain was carried out in a study of vaccination and CD4 T cells after COVID-19. Overall study: Spike peptides, overlapping and drawn from SARS-CoV-2, HCoV-NL63, HCoV-OC43 and HCoV-229E, were used to stimulate cells.

As to this clonotype: Its target is not known.

Study-wide points: The median SARS-CoV-2-reactive clonotype number increased from about 20 to 38, without statistical significance.

Treatment here: approximately nine-day PBMC culture with coronavirus spike peptide pools or control peptides (ViraFEST assay). Trimming left V 3 bases short and J 0 bases short, with 9 bases between. CDR1 and CDR2 (germline): ENHRY, SYGVKD. The CDR3 has 14 amino acids. Sequenced with the Oncomine TCR Beta short-read assay was DNA taken from cultured CD4+ T cells. Each CDR3 protein is one row after TCRdb ran MiXCR on the PCR reads. The sample has roughly 3,200 distinct CDR3 sequences, roughly 80% seen once. This sequence joins TRBV10-3 and TRBJ2-7; unclear D gene. The sequence derives from a human donor who had recovered from COVID-19. Sequencing was carried out using CD4+ T cells from blood, cultured in vitro. CDR3 sequence: CAISDGSRSYEQYF. The DNA of the CDR3 is TGTGCCATCAGTGACGGAAGCCGCTCCTACGAGCAGTACTTC.